Presented here are 11 T cell receptor beta chains from one specimen sequenced in a study of cytomegalovirus exposure and HLA in healthy donors. The PCR was carried out with 60 Vbeta primers and 13 Jbeta primers. TCRdb keeps only in-frame clones here, not all; method: immunoSEQ multiplex PCR. The sample yields roughly 200,000 clones, about 80% seen once. Sequenced: PBMCs. The source of these receptors is an older woman in good health and CMV-seropositive.

The CDR3 DNA reads TGTGCCAGCAGCTTAACCAGCGGGGGCTCCTACGAGCAGTACTTC. This sequence encodes CASSLTSGGSYEQYF. The V call is TRBV7-2, the J call TRBJ2-5; 8 bases map to TRBD2. The J call is uncertain, as TRBJ2-7 better fits the DNA end. From germline, CDR1 is SGHTA and CDR2 FQGNSA. The CDR3 is 15 residues long.

The CDR3 DNA is TGTGCCAGCAGCTTAGCAGCGGGAGAGGGGTACAATGAGCAGTTCTTC. It encodes CASSLAAGEGYNEQFF. The chain recombines TRBV11-3 with TRBJ2-1; 8 bases map to TRBD2. V was pared by 1 base and J by 4 bases, with 6 bases of the junction left unmatched. Germline V gives CDR1 SGHNT, CDR2 YENEEA. There are 16 residues in the CDR3. The full variable domain, with the rest looked up from reference TRBV11-3 and TRBJ2-1, is EAGVVQSPRYKIIEKKQPVAFWCNPISGHNTLYWYLQNLGQGPELLIRYENEEAVDDSQLPKDRFSAERLKGVDSTLKIQPAELGDSAVYLCASSLAAGEGYNEQFFGPGTRLTVL.

V and J are TRBV18 and TRBJ1-2; D is unresolved. The CDR3 is 11 residues long. CDR1 KGHSH and CDR2 LQKENI come from the germline V gene. Trimming took off 2 bases at V and 11 bases at J, with 9 bases between the two ends. In DNA, the CDR3 is TGTGCCAGCTCACCAGGTCGCGAGTACACCTTC. Its protein product is CASSPGREYTF.

The rearrangement links TRBV4-2 to TRBJ1-4, with D perhaps TRBD1 (5 bases). Germline V lookup: CDR1 LGHNA, CDR2 YNFKEQ. CDR3 length equals 15 residues. Trimming removed 1 base at V and 7 bases at J, with 13 bases between. The CDR3 sequence is CASSQAGAVTEKLFF. The CDR3 DNA follows: TGTGCCAGCAGCCAAGCTGGGGCAGTAACTGAAAAACTGTTTTTT.

On this clone itself: This same CDR3 is encoded by further DNA sequences in the sample. V and J are TRBV6-6 and TRBJ1-2; D might be TRBD1 (6 bases). Deletions cut 6 bases from V and 2 bases from J, with 10 bases between. The CDR3 consists of 13 residues. Germline V lookup: CDR1 MNHNY, CDR2 SVGAGI (reference sequence). In DNA form, the CDR3 reads TGTGCCAGCAGCCCAGGACAGAACTATGGCTACACCTTC. Translated, it gives CASSPGQNYGYTF.

The chain recombines TRBV30 with TRBJ1-6; D gene uncertain. Germline CDR1 is GTSNPN and CDR2 is SVGIG (reference sequence). CDR3 length: 14 amino acids. V was trimmed by 3 bases and J by 6 bases, leaving 12 bases between them. The CDR3 region has the DNA TGTGCCTGGAGGAGGCCGGTAGTTAATTCACCCCTCCACTTT. It encodes CAWRRPVVNSPLHF. The complete variable domain, with remaining parts taken from reference TRBV30 and TRBJ1-6, reads SQTIHQWPATLVQPVGSPLSLECTVEGTSNPNLYWYRQAAGRGLQLLFYSVGIGQISSEVPQNLSASRPQDRQFILSSKKLLLSDSGFYLCAWRRPVVNSPLHFGNGTRLTVT.

The V call is TRBV27, the J call TRBJ2-7, with 10 bases aligning to TRBD2. Trimming cost V 11 bases and J 5 bases; bases outside gene matches: 9. The CDR3 loop spans 13 amino acids. Germline V gives CDR1 MNHEY, CDR2 SMNVEV (reference sequence). Here the CDR3 DNA reads TGTGCCGCCCGGGCTAGCGGGGGAAACGAGCAGTACTTC. Protein product: CAARASGGNEQYF.

This chain links TRBV7-2 with TRBJ2-5; TRBD2 matches 10 bases. CDR1 and CDR2 (germline): SGHTA, FQGNSA. With 2 bases clipped from V and 7 bases from J, the junction kept 7 bases outside the gene matches. There are 15 residues in the CDR3. CDR3 nucleotides: TGTGCCAGCAGCTTATCTAGCGGGGGCTTGGGGACCCAGTACTTC. This encodes CASSLSSGGLGTQYF.

The chain couples TRBV9 to TRBJ2-1; D perhaps matches TRBD1 (6 bases). V was cut by 0 bases and J by 2 bases, with 12 bases left in between. The CDR3 totals 16 residues. Germline assignment: CDR1 SGDLS and CDR2 YYNGEE. In nucleotides, the CDR3 is TGTGCCAGCAGCGTAGTTTCAGGGGCCACCTACAATGAGCAGTTCTTC. This encodes CASSVVSGATYNEQFF. Together with reference TRBV9 and TRBJ2-1, the CDR3 gives the full variable domain: DSGVTQTPKHLITATGQRVTLRCSPRSGDLSVYWYQQSLDQGLQFLIQYYNGEERAKGNILERFSAQQFPDLHSELNLSSLELGDSALYFCASSVVSGATYNEQFFGPGTRLTVL.

J is TRBJ1-1 and V is TRBV10-3; 8 nucleotides line up with TRBD1. This CDR3 contains 12 residues. The V and J ends lost 8 bases and 3 bases, in that order; junction bases with no gene match: 2. Germline values: CDR1 ENHRY, CDR2 SYGVKD. The CDR3 coding sequence is TGTGCCATCGGGGGACAGGACACTGAAGCTTTCTTT. As protein: CAIGGQDTEAFF.

This clone appeared a few times. DNA for the CDR3: TGCGCCAGCAGCCAGGAGGGGGGGGGCGGTACCGGGGAGCTGTTTTTT. Translated, it gives CASSQEGGGGTGELFF. This chain uses TRBV4-3 with TRBJ2-2, with D tentatively TRBD2 (7 bases). Looked up from germline, CDR1 is LGHNA and CDR2 is YSLEER. Trimming cost V 3 bases and J 5 bases, with 16 bases left between them. The CDR3 spans 16 residues.